One T cell receptor (beta chain) is described in this entry. Each donor's status was that of a healthy bone marrow donor. This entry is derived from a study of cytomegalovirus exposure and HLA in healthy donors. The germline gives CDR1 SNHLY, CDR2 FYNNEI. The CDR3 is 12 residues long. Trimming shortened V by 4 bases and J by 4 bases, and 7 bases separated the two germline ends. The PCR contained 60 Vbeta and 13 Jbeta primers. Some clones are missing from TCRdb's copy, which holds only in-frame ones; the method was immunoSEQ multiplex PCR. The listing records fewer than 150,000 clones. V and J are TRBV2 and TRBJ1-2; D is uncertain. The specimen was PBMCs. This TCR came from a man in his forties in good health and CMV-seronegative. The CDR3: CASSAGGYGYTF. CDR3 coding DNA: TGTGCCAGCAGTGCAGGTGGCTATGGCTACACCTTC.